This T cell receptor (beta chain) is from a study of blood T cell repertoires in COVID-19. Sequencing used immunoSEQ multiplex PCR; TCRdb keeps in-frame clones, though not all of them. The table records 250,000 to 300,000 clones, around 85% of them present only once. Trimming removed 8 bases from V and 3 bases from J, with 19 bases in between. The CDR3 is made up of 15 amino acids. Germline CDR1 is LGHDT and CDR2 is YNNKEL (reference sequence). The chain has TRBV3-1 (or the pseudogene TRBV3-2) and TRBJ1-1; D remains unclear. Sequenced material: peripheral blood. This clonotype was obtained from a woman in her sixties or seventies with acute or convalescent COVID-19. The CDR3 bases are TGTGCCAGCCGACTCGGACCCGGAGGGTACACTGAAGCTTTCTTT. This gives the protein CASRLGPGGYTEAFF.